Described below is a single TCR beta chain sequence and its context. Its antigen is still unknown. No base quality values were provided; no much bigger clone lies one nucleotide off. The entry originates in a study of blood T cell repertoires in COVID-19 (dated by TCRdb to about 2020). Study-level background: Samples covering the acute and convalescent phases of COVID-19 were provided by collaborators in the United States, Italy and Spain. The prospective study material was composed of cDNA or gDNA derived from T cells, B-cell-depleted T cells, or PBMCs. Subjects who had been exposed to COVID-19, were actively infected with it, or had recovered from it provided the deeply sampled blood TCRbeta repertoires that made up the dataset. The repertoires were made available in a free public database intended to serve as a resource for research on the immune response to SARS-CoV-2. Samples came from the ongoing ImmuneRACE study (first 160 participants) plus 1,254 subjects from 6 global collaborators. The sample metadata nearly always contained a de-identified subject ID, COVID-19 status, age in years and sex. Where HLA class I and class II types were available, the types were taken from metadata supplied by the sample provider, not from assay-based typing. Results the study describes overall, beyond this receptor: How much clinical and demographic metadata was included differed by source and by participant, and the metadata was provided uncurated.

Each collaborating institution followed its own protocols to collect whole blood in K2EDTA tubes. Collaborator samples were shipped for TCRbeta analysis as frozen whole blood, isolated PBMCs, or DNA extracted from either sample type. TCRbeta CDR3 regions were amplified from genomic DNA by means of the immunoSEQ Assay, a bias-controlled multiplex PCR. In the authors' own workflow: Nucleated cell counts per sample were estimated from amplification of reference gene primers within the assay. To quantify the absolute abundance of each unique TCRbeta CDR3 rearrangement, sequence reads were collapsed and filtered. For each sample, productive Simpson clonality was calculated as the square root of Simpson's diversity index across productive rearrangements. Imported from immuneACCESS, the table was reduced by TCRdb to in-frame sequences with V and J called. These copies leave out some clones; in studies compared against another copy, an unresolved V gene accounts for under half, and the cause of the remainder is not known. V and J calls and clone size come straight from that table; D and trimming were deduced from the DNA. The sample has approximately 45,000 clones on record, around 86% of them singletons. The ten largest clones capture more than 5% of the sample.

The TCR was taken from a man aged 40-55 years with active COVID-19. The sample consisted of peripheral blood.

In nucleotide form, the sequence is TGTGCCAGCAGTTTAGAGGGCTCTGGAAACACCATATATTTT. It translates as CASSLEGSGNTIYF. The rearrangement combines TRBV28 with TRBJ1-3, with the D segment identity uncertain. The CDR3 starts with the cysteine, ends with the phenylalanine, and has 14 residues. This entry keeps only the CDR3 DNA: 42 bases, framed from base 1. V and J lose 2 bases and 0 bases, and a span of 5 bases separates them. CDR1 and CDR2 (MDHEN, SYDVKM) derive from the germline V gene.